This T cell receptor beta chain appears in the sequencing data of a study of T cells after yellow fever vaccination. Across the whole study: SMART-Seq v4 Ultra Low Input handled preparation of low-cell-number fractions.

In germline, CDR1 is SEHNR, CDR2 FQNEAQ (reference sequence). This CDR3 has 16 residues. Deletions cut 5 bases from V and 5 bases from J, with 22 bases between. Findings of the study overall: Subsequent booster samples again held most clones from primary vaccination (96% CD4, roughly 90% CD8). Faster peaking, at day 5 versus 15, marked a secondary response that was weaker. Of the clonotypes, a small share occurred in both CD4 and CD8 compartments.

The sample holds a few counts of this clonotype. What it binds is unknown. TCRdb re-called the 5' RACE reads through MiXCR, storing one row per CDR3 protein. The data contain tens of thousands of distinct CDR3 sequences, 7.5% to 8% of them singletons. This chain links TRBV7-9 with TRBJ2-7; D is possibly TRBD2 (6 bases). The source material was CD8+ T cells sorted from PBMCs, sampled on the day of the yellow fever booster vaccination. The receptor was derived from a man aged 30 to 45 who received the YFV17D yellow fever vaccine. CDR3 sequence: CASSHPPPGSGNEQYF. CDR3 in DNA: TGTGCCAGCAGCCATCCCCCCCCCGGGAGCGGCAACGAGCAGTACTTC.